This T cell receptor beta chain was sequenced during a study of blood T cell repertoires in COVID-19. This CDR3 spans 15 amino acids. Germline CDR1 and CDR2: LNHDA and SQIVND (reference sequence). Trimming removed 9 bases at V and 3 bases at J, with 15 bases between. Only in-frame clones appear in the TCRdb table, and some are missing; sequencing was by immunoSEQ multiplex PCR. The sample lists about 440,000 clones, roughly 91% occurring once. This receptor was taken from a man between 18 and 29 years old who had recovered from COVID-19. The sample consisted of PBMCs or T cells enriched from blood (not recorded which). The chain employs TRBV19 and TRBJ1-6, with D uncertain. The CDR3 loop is CASREVGNYNSPLHF. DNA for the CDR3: TGTGCCAGCCGGGAGGTCGGAAACTATAATTCACCCCTCCACTTT.